The entry that follows covers one T cell receptor (beta chain) sequence. Its antigen is as yet unknown. The data derive from a study of memory CD4+ T cells and cytomegalovirus serostatus. Findings and caveats of the study: CD4+ memory repertoires contained about two fifths of the roughly 150 reported CMV TCRbeta sequences. The CMV-associated TCR signature appears largely within the CD4+ memory repertoire.

Single viable CD3+CD4+CD8-CD45RO+ cells were sorted as the memory CD4+ T cells. TCRdb's copy holds only in-frame clones and misses some; the assay was immunoSEQ multiplex PCR. The sample has 25,000 or so clones; 75% to 80% are singletons. CDR1 is KGHSH and CDR2 is LQKENI in the germline V gene. Trimming removed 8 bases at V and 0 bases at J, with 14 bases between. This CDR3 contains 14 residues. The receptor's source is an adult in good health and CMV-seronegative. The rearrangement links TRBV18 to TRBJ2-7, with TRBD1 as a possible D gene (6 bases). Sequencing was done on a sample of memory CD4+ T cells from blood. In nucleotides, the CDR3 is TGTGCCAGCGCGGGCCTAGGGGGCTCCTACGAGCAGTACTTC. Protein: CASAGLGGSYEQYF.